The 15 T cell receptor beta chains reported below all come from one sample, sequenced in a study of blood T cell repertoires in COVID-19. Profiling relied on immunoSEQ multiplex PCR, and the TCRdb table lists in-frame clones only, not all of them. The table lists approximately 210,000 clones, approximately 86% of them singletons, with around 15% in the top ten. Sequenced material: PBMCs or T cells enriched from blood (not recorded which). Receptor source: a woman between 45 and 60 years old with acute COVID-19.

This clone was seen a few times. This chain links TRBV19 with TRBJ1-5; 11 nucleotides align to TRBD1. V lost 5 bases and J lost 2; bases outside the gene matches: 8. This CDR3 region has 17 residues. Looked up from germline, CDR1 is LNHDA and CDR2 is SQIVND (reference sequence). CDR3 sequence: CASSGGQGAGGNQPQHF. For the CDR3, the DNA is TGTGCCAGTAGTGGTGGACAGGGGGCGGGGGGCAATCAGCCCCAGCATTTT.

The CDR3 region is CASSSWDTSGNTIYF. CDR3 sequence (DNA): TGTGCCAGCAGCTCCTGGGACACCTCTGGAAACACCATATATTTT. The chain links TRBV7-2 to TRBJ1-3, with D tentatively TRBD1 (6 bases). Between the trimmed V and J ends, which lost 4 bases and 0 bases, there was a span of 10 bases. This CDR3 has 15 residues. Germline assignment: CDR1 SGHTA and CDR2 FQGNSA.

The chain uses TRBV4-2 and TRBJ2-7, with TRBD1 identical over 7 bases. Germline CDR1 and CDR2: LGHNA and YNFKEQ. V gave up 4 bases and J gave up 3 bases; unmatched junction bases: 9. The CDR3 is 15 amino acids. The CDR3 region is CASSPAGQGDYEQYF. The CDR3 bases are TGTGCCAGCAGCCCCGCTGGGCAGGGGGACTACGAGCAGTACTTC.

The genes are TRBV3-1 (or the pseudogene TRBV3-2) and TRBJ2-7, with TRBD1 matching 7 bases. After removal of 4 bases from V and 3 bases from J, the junction contained 9 bases not matched to a gene. Germline lookup yields CDR1 LGHDT and CDR2 YNNKEL (reference sequence). The CDR3 has 15 amino acids. The CDR3 sequence is CASSLPGTASYEQYF. The DNA of the CDR3 is TGTGCCAGCAGCCTCCCCGGGACAGCGAGCTACGAGCAGTACTTC.

This clone was detected once. The chain is built from TRBV7-2 and TRBJ1-3; 7 nucleotides line up with TRBD1. J gave up 0 bases and V 3 bases, and 2 bases lay outside the gene matches. The germline gives CDR1 SGHTA, CDR2 FQGNSA. The CDR3 covers 15 residues. The CDR3 protein is CASSFPGGSGNTIYF. The CDR3 bases are TGTGCCAGCAGCTTCCCAGGGGGCTCTGGAAACACCATATATTTT.

The chain combines TRBV11-2 with TRBJ1-1; 10 nucleotides line up with TRBD1. The length of the CDR3 is 16 residues. Losses at the gene ends were 2 bases for V and 4 bases for J; bases not matched to a gene: 7. Germline V gene lookup returns CDR1 SGHAT and CDR2 FQNNGV. CDR3 amino acids: CASSLRTGGVFTEAFF. The DNA of the CDR3 is TGTGCCAGCAGCTTAAGGACAGGGGGAGTTTTCACTGAAGCTTTCTTT.

The CDR3 region is CASYSSGILSYNEQFF. CDR3 sequence (DNA): TGTGCCAGCTATTCTAGCGGGATACTCTCCTACAATGAGCAGTTCTTC. The chain links TRBV28 to TRBJ2-1; TRBD2 aligns across 9 bases. J gave up 0 bases and V 8 bases, and 8 bases lay outside the gene matches. Germline V gene data show CDR1 as MDHEN and CDR2 as SYDVKM. This CDR3 has 16 amino acids.

The rearrangement links TRBV5-6 to TRBJ1-6, with 7 bases lining up with TRBD1. The CDR3 consists of 16 residues. CDR1 and CDR2 (germline): SGHDT, YYEEEE. With 3 bases clipped from V and 0 bases from J, the junction kept 3 bases outside the gene matches. CDR3 coding DNA: TGTGCCAGCAGCTCCCGACAGGGCTCCTATAATTCACCCCTCCACTTT. Translation: CASSSRQGSYNSPLHF.

This clone was seen a single time. This chain uses TRBV6-5 with TRBJ2-2, with 8 nucleotides matching TRBD1. V gave up 5 bases and J gave up 5 bases; unmatched junction bases: 7. Germline-derived CDR1 and CDR2 are MNHEY and SVGAGI. The CDR3 covers 15 residues. CDR3 DNA sequence: TGTGCCAGCAGTCAGCAGGGGGCCGGGACCGGGGAGCTGTTTTTT. Its translation: CASSQQGAGTGELFF.

This chain joins TRBV7-8 and TRBJ1-1; no clear D gene. CDR3 length: 13 residues. Trimming took off 1 base at V and 7 bases at J, with 10 bases between the two ends. Per the germline V gene, CDR1 is SGHVS and CDR2 is FQNEAQ. In nucleotides, the CDR3 is TGTGCCAGCAGCTTAGATCAACACCGTGAAGCTTTCTTT. Its protein is CASSLDQHREAFF. Using reference TRBV7-8 and TRBJ1-1 for the parts outside the CDR3, the full variable domain is GAGVSQSPRYKVAKRGQDVALRCDPISGHVSLFWYQQALGQGPEFLTYFQNEAQLDKSGLPSDRFFAERPEGSVSTLKIQRTQQEDSAVYLCASSLDQHREAFFGQGTRLTVV.

This clone was seen a handful of times. This sequence joins TRBV4-2 and TRBJ2-7; no clear D gene. Looked up from germline, CDR1 is LGHNA and CDR2 is YNFKEQ. This CDR3 has 16 amino acids. V was cut by 0 bases and J by 0 bases, with 12 bases left in between. The CDR3, as DNA: TGTGCCAGCAGCCAAGATGTGGGCGAGAGCTCCTACGAGCAGTACTTC. Amino acid sequence: CASSQDVGESSYEQYF.

The rearrangement joins TRBV28 to TRBJ1-2; 9 bases line up with TRBD1. Germline V lookup: CDR1 MDHEN, CDR2 SYDVKM. The V gene end was trimmed by 6 bases and the J gene end by 3 bases; junction bases not matched to a gene: 14. CDR3 length: 17 amino acids. CDR3 region: CASRSGTGRFRDYGYTF. The CDR3 DNA is TGTGCCAGCAGATCCGGGACAGGGCGGTTCAGGGACTATGGCTACACCTTC.

This chain joins TRBV5-5 and TRBJ2-2; 11 positions match TRBD2. V lost 5 bases and J lost 3; bases outside the gene matches: 12. The CDR3 length is 18 residues. Germline V gives CDR1 SGHKS, CDR2 YYEKEE (reference sequence). The CDR3 DNA reads TGTGCCAGCAGTCGGGAACCGACTAGCGGGACCGACACCGGGGAGCTGTTTTTT. Its protein is CASSREPTSGTDTGELFF.

This chain uses TRBV11-3 with TRBJ2-1, with TRBD2 matching over 9 bases. CDR3 length: 16 residues. The germline V gene encodes CDR1 SGHNT and CDR2 YENEEA. V gave up 1 base and J gave up 1 base; unmatched junction bases: 2. The CDR3 loop reads CASSLGLAGSYNEQFF. The CDR3 DNA sequence: TGTGCCAGCAGCTTAGGGCTAGCGGGGTCCTACAATGAGCAGTTCTTC.

The chain is built from TRBV15 and TRBJ2-7, with 9 bases identical to TRBD2. The trim removed 0 bases at V and 5 bases at J, leaving 5 bases unmatched. Germline V CDR1 and CDR2: LNHNV, YYDKDF (reference sequence). The CDR3 covers 15 residues. CDR3 nucleotide sequence: TGTGCCACCAGCAGAGATGGGCGGGAGGGAAACGAGCAGTACTTC. Amino acid sequence: CATSRDGREGNEQYF.